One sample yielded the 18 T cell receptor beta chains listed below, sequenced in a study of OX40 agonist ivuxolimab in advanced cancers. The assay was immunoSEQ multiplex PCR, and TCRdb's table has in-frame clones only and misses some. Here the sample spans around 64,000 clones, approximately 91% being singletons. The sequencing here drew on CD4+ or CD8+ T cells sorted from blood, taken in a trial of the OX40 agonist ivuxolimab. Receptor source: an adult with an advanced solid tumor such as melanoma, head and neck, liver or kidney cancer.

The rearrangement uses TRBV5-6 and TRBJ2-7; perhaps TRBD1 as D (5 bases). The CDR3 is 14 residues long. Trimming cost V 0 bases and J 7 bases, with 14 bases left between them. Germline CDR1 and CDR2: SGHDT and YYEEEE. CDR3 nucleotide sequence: TGTGCCAGCAGCTTGGACAGGTCCCCGATAGAGCAGTACTTC. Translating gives CASSLDRSPIEQYF.

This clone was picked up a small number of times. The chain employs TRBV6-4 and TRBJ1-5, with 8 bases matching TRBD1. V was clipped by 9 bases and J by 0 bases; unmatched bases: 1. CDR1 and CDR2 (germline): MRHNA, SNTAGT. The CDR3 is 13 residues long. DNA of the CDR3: TGTGCCAGGACAGGGGATAGCAATCAGCCCCAGCATTTT. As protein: CARTGDSNQPQHF.

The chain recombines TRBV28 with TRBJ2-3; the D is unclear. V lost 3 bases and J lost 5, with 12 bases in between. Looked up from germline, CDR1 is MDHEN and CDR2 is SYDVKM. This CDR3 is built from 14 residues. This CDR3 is CASSFARSGDTQYF. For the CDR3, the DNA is TGTGCCAGCAGTTTTGCGAGGTCGGGAGATACGCAGTATTTT.

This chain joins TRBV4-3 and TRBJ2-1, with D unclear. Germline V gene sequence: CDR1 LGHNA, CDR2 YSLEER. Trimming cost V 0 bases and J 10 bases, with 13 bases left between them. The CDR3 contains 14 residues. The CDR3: CASSQDRGSWEQFF. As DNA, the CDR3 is TGCGCCAGCAGCCAAGATCGCGGAAGCTGGGAGCAGTTCTTC.

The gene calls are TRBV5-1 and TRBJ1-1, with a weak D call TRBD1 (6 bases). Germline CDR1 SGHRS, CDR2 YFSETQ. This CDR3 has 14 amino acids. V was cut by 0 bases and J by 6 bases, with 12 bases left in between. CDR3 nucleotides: TGCGCCAGCAGCTTGGACCCCGGACAGCCTGAAGCTTTCTTT. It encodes CASSLDPGQPEAFF.

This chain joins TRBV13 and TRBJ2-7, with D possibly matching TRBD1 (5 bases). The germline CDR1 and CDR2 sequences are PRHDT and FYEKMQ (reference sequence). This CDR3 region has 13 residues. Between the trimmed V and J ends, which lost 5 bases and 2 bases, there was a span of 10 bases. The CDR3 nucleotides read TGTGCCAGCAGCCTCGCAGGGCCCTACGAGCAGTACTTC. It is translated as CASSLAGPYEQYF.

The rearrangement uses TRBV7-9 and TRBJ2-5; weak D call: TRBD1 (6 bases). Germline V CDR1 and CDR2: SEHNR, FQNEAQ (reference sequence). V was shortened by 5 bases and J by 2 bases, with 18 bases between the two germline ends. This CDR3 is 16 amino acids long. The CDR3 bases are TGTGCCAGCAGCGACTACCCGGGACAAGGTCAAGAGACCCAGTACTTC. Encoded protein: CASSDYPGQGQETQYF.

CDR3: CASSEGFRDRVQHF. The CDR3 DNA follows: TGTGCCAGCAGTGAAGGGTTTCGGGACAGGGTCCAGCATTTT. The chain recombines TRBV2 with TRBJ1-5, with 9 bases identical to TRBD1. The CDR3 covers 14 residues. Germline values: CDR1 SNHLY, CDR2 FYNNEI. The J segment lost 12 bases and the V segment lost 1 base, leaving 7 bases of the junction unmatched.

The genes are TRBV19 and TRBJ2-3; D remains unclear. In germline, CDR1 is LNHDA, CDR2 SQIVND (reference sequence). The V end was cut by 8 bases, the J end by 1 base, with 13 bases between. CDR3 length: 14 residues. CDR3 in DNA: TGTGCCAGTGGTTATCCACTTGGCACAGATACGCAGTATTTT. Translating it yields CASGYPLGTDTQYF.

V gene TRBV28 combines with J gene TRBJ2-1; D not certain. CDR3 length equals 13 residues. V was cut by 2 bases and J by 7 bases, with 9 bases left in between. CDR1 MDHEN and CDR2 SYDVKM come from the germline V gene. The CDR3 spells CASSLGPSNEQFF. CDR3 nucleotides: TGTGCCAGCAGTTTAGGTCCGTCGAATGAGCAGTTCTTC.

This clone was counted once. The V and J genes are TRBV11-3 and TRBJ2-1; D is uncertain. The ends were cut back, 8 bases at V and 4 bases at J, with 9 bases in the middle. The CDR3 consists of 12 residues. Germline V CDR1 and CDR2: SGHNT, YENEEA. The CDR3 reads CASGESYNEQFF. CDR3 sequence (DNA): TGTGCCAGCGGAGAGAGTTACAATGAGCAGTTCTTC.

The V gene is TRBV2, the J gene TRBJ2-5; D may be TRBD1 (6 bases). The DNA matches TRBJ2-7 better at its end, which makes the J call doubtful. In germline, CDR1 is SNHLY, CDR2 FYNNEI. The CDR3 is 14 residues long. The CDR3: CASSEGGQYYEQYF. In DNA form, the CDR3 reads TGTGCCAGCAGTGAAGGTGGACAGTACTACGAGCAGTACTTC.

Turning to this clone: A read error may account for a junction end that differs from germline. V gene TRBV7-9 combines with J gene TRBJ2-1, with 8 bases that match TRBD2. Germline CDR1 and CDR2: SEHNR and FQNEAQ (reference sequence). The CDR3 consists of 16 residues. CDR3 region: CASSPPSGQRDKIVVF. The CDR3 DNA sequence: TGTGCCAGCAGCCCCCCTAGCGGGCAGCGGGACAAGATCGTGGTCTTC.

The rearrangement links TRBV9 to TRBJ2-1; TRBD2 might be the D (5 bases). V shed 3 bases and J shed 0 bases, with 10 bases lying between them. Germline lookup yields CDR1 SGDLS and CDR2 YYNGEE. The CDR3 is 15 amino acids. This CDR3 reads CASSGRGNSYNEQFF. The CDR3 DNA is TGTGCCAGCAGCGGACGGGGAAACTCCTACAATGAGCAGTTCTTC.

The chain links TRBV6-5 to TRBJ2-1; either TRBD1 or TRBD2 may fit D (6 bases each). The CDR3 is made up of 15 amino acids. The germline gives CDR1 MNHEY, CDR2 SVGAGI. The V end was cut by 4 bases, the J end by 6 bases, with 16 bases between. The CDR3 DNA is TGTGCCAGCAGTTGGGGGGCCGCCCTCCGCAATGAGCAGTTCTTC. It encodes CASSWGAALRNEQFF.

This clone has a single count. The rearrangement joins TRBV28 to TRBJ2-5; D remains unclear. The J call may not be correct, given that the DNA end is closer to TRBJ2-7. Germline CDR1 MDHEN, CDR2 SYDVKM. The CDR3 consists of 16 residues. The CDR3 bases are TGTGCCAGCAGTTTATCGGCCGGCGGAACACTCTACGAGCAGTACTTC. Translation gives CASSLSAGGTLYEQYF.

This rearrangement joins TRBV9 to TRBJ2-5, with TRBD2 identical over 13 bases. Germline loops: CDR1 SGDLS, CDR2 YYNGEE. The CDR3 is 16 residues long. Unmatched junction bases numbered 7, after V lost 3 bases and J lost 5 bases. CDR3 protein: CASSAGTSGMGETQYF. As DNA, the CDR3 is TGTGCCAGCAGCGCCGGGACTAGCGGGATGGGGGAGACCCAGTACTTC.

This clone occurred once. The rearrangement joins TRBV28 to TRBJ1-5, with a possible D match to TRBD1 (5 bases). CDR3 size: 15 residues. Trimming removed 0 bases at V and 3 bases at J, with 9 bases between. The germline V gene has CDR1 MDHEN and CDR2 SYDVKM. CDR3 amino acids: CASSLWGVANQPQHF. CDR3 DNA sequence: TGTGCCAGCAGTTTATGGGGGGTAGCCAATCAGCCCCAGCATTTT.